This T cell receptor (beta chain) derives from a study of T cells in tuberculosis. Sequenced by immunoSEQ multiplex PCR; TCRdb stores in-frame clones only, minus some. The sample yields about 58,000 clones, over 75% seen once. Trimming removed 5 bases from V and 1 base from J, with 9 bases in between. This CDR3 comprises 13 residues. Looked up from germline, CDR1 is SGHDT and CDR2 is YYEEEE. Cells were sorted from thawed PBMC rested overnight and stained with GMM-loaded CD1B tetramer, viability dye and anti-CD3. CD1B tetramers were loaded with Rhodococcus equi-derived C32 glucose monomycolate. The source of this sequence is an adult woman with latent tuberculosis. What was sequenced was CD1b-GMM tetramer-negative cells sorted from PBMCs. This chain links TRBV5-6 with TRBJ1-1; the D is unclear. The CDR3, as DNA: TGTGCCAGCAGGTCCAGTTGGAACACTGAAGCTTTCTTT. Its translation is CASRSSWNTEAFF.